This T cell receptor beta chain was sequenced for a study of OX40 agonist ivuxolimab in advanced cancers. Overall study: Three patients got partial responses; one had hepatocellular carcinoma and two had cutaneous melanoma. Notes on the study in general: Averaged across samples, CD8+ T cells carried more expanded clones than CD4+ did. Still undetermined is the antigen specificity of the expanded peripheral T cells.

As regards this clone: Its antigen is still unknown.

The protocol was immunoSEQ multiplex PCR, while the TCRdb copy is restricted to in-frame clones and leaves out a portion. Here the sample spans about 110,000 clones, approximately 90% being singletons. V dropped 1 base and J dropped 1 base, with 23 bases sitting between them. The CDR3 length is 20 residues. Germline V gene lookup returns CDR1 LGHNA and CDR2 YSLEER. This sequence was found in an adult with an advanced solid tumor such as melanoma, head and neck, liver or kidney cancer. The V and J genes are TRBV4-3 and TRBJ2-1, with D possibly matching TRBD2 (5 bases). Sequences were derived from CD4+ or CD8+ T cells sorted from blood, sampled in a trial of the OX40 agonist ivuxolimab. As DNA, the CDR3 is TGCGCCAGCAGCCAAGTAGGTTGGACCGAAAGAGCGGATTCCTACAATGAGCAGTTCTTC. It is translated as CASSQVGWTERADSYNEQFF.